This entry lists 28 T cell receptor beta chains sequenced from one sample in a study of blood T cells in healthy people across ages. Combining a sample-barcoded 5' primer with a J-beta primer mix, a second PCR ran for roughly 6 to 11 cycles. Using its own MiXCR run on the 5' RACE reads, TCRdb lists one record per CDR3 protein. This sample has approximately 780,000 distinct CDR3 sequences, with about a quarter found just once. The data were also submitted as part of a second study, on T cells of mothers and their children.

Specimen: blood. The receptor set was obtained from a boy aged 5 to 17 in good health.

This clonotype has only one observation. The CDR3 sequence: CASSSPFRGENEQFF. CDR3 sequence (DNA): TGTGCCAGCAGCTCCCCTTTCCGGGGTGAAAATGAGCAGTTCTTC. This rearrangement joins TRBV9 to TRBJ2-5, with D perhaps matching TRBD2 (5 bases). The end of the DNA fits TRBJ2-1 better, so the J call may be wrong. The V gene's germline CDR1 is SGDLS and CDR2 YYNGEE. This CDR3 comprises 15 residues.

In this sample, this clonotype turned up a few times. This chain connects TRBV24-1 to TRBJ2-2; D call uncertain. The CDR3 consists of 14 residues. The germline V and J ends were trimmed by 3 bases and 0 bases, with 4 bases remaining between them. Germline lookup yields CDR1 KGHDR and CDR2 SFDVKD. CDR3 residues: CATSDGSNTGELFF. The CDR3 DNA reads TGTGCCACCAGTGATGGATCGAACACCGGGGAGCTGTTTTTT.

The genes are TRBV6-4 and TRBJ2-7; 8 bases map to TRBD2. The CDR3 consists of 18 residues. Germline V gives CDR1 MRHNA, CDR2 SNTAGT. With 8 bases clipped from V and 0 bases from J, the junction kept 18 bases outside the gene matches. The CDR3 reads CASHAGTSPSPSSYEQYF. The DNA for the CDR3 is TGTGCCAGCCACGCCGGGACTAGTCCATCCCCAAGCTCCTACGAGCAGTACTTC.

This clonotype was counted a few times. Here the CDR3 DNA reads TGTGCCAGCAGAGGGACAATAGCCAAAAACATTCAGTACTTC. Protein: CASRGTIAKNIQYF. This sequence joins TRBV27 and TRBJ2-4; maybe TRBD1 (6 bases). V was shortened by 6 bases and J by 0 bases, with 9 bases between the two germline ends. The CDR3 has 14 amino acids. Germline V gene lookup returns CDR1 MNHEY and CDR2 SMNVEV (reference sequence).

In its sample, this clonotype was seen a few times. The chain links TRBV14 to TRBJ2-2; D possibly corresponds to TRBD1 (5 bases). V lost 1 base and J lost 4, with 13 bases in between. Germline V CDR1 and CDR2: SGHDN, FVKESK. This CDR3 comprises 16 residues. The chain's CDR3 is CASSQGRTPLTGELFF. CDR3 sequence (DNA): TGTGCCAGCAGCCAAGGCAGGACACCTCTCACCGGGGAGCTGTTTTTT.

V usage is TRBV3-1 and J usage is TRBJ2-5; D not certain. The J call is uncertain, as TRBJ2-1 better fits the DNA end. Germline loops: CDR1 LGHDT, CDR2 YNNKEL (reference sequence). This CDR3 spans 14 amino acids. CDR3 sequence reads: CASSPTMTYNEQFF. CDR3 coding DNA: TGTGCCAGCAGCCCAACAATGACCTACAATGAGCAGTTCTTC.

The gene calls are TRBV27 and TRBJ1-5, with D unresolved. The CDR3 is 15 residues long. Germline V lookup: CDR1 MNHEY, CDR2 SMNVEV (reference sequence). The ends were cut back, 3 bases at V and 2 bases at J, with 11 bases in the middle. The CDR3 DNA follows: TGTGCCAGCAGTTTTACCGGGATTGGCAATCAGCCCCAGCATTTT. Translating it yields CASSFTGIGNQPQHF.

This clonotype turned up a few times. The chain joins TRBV6-6 to TRBJ2-5; D is perhaps TRBD1 (5 bases). The CDR3 covers 14 residues. Between the trimmed V and J ends, which lost 0 bases and 5 bases, there was a span of 10 bases. The germline V gene encodes CDR1 MNHNY and CDR2 SVGAGI (reference sequence). The CDR3 nucleotides read TGTGCCAGCAGTTACTCATCAGGGATGGAGACCCAGTACTTC. Translating it yields CASSYSSGMETQYF.

This clonotype was counted only a few times. The CDR3 bases are TGTGCCAGCAGTGAAATGGCCTTATACGAGCAGTACTTC. Amino acids: CASSEMALYEQYF. The chain combines TRBV2 with TRBJ2-7; D is uncertain. The ends were cut back, 2 bases at V and 4 bases at J, with 9 bases in the middle. CDR1 is SNHLY, CDR2 FYNNEI, per germline. The CDR3 totals 13 residues.

This clonotype was recorded a few times. This sequence joins TRBV7-9 and TRBJ2-3, with D unclear. Trimming shortened V by 2 bases and J by 0 bases, and 12 bases separated the two germline ends. The CDR3 contains 16 residues. Germline CDR1 is SEHNR and CDR2 is FQNEAQ (reference sequence). The CDR3 DNA is TGTGCCAGCAGCTTAACGCTGAGCACCAGCACAGATACGCAGTATTTT. Translation: CASSLTLSTSTDTQYF. Full variable domain (remainder filled in from reference TRBV7-9 and TRBJ2-3): DTGVSQNPRHKITKRGQNVTFRCDPISEHNRLYWYRQTLGQGPEFLTYFQNEAQLEKSRLLSDRFSAERPKGSFSTLEIQRTEQGDSAMYLCASSLTLSTSTDTQYFGPGTRLTVL.

This clonotype was recorded once. The chain combines TRBV28 with TRBJ1-1, with 8 bases aligning to TRBD1. Germline CDR1 MDHEN, CDR2 SYDVKM. The junction had 7 bases not matched to a gene; V was cut back by 6 bases and J by 4 bases. The CDR3 length is 14 residues. The CDR3 nucleotides read TGTGCCAGCAGACCGGACAGGGAGTTCACTGAAGCTTTCTTT. Its protein is CASRPDREFTEAFF.

This clonotype was observed a handful of times. CDR3 residues: CASSFRDREAFF. In nucleotides, the CDR3 is TGTGCCAGCAGTTTCCGGGACAGAGAAGCTTTCTTT. This rearrangement joins TRBV12-3 or TRBV12-4 to TRBJ1-1; 7 nucleotides line up with TRBD1. The CDR3 is made up of 12 amino acids. V was clipped by 3 bases and J by 8 bases; unmatched bases: 3.

This clonotype occurred a few times. The rearrangement links TRBV2 to TRBJ1-4; 8 bases match TRBD1. V was pared by 3 bases and J by 8 bases, with 2 bases of the junction left unmatched. The CDR3 is 13 residues long. Looked up from germline, CDR1 is SNHLY and CDR2 is FYNNEI. The CDR3 nucleotides read TGTGCCAGCAGTGACAGGGGGCTGGAAAAACTGTTTTTT. This encodes CASSDRGLEKLFF.

This chain links TRBV7-2 with TRBJ1-2; D is unresolved. This CDR3 is 15 amino acids long. Germline lookup yields CDR1 SGHTA and CDR2 FQGNSA. Deletions cut 1 base from V and 2 bases from J, with 11 bases between. The CDR3: CASSLVGGPNYGYTF. The CDR3 DNA sequence: TGTGCCAGCAGCTTAGTTGGCGGACCCAACTATGGCTACACCTTC.

This clonotype was counted between two and nine times. The CDR3 sequence: CASSLSPDEQFF. DNA of the CDR3: TGTGCCAGCAGCCTTTCCCCCGATGAGCAGTTCTTC. The rearrangement uses TRBV7-6 and TRBJ2-1, with D unresolved. The CDR3 extends over 12 amino acids. Trimming left V 5 bases short and J 8 bases short, with 10 bases between. Germline V CDR1 and CDR2: SGHVS, FNYEAQ.

The chain employs TRBV5-1 and TRBJ2-5, with D possibly being TRBD1 or TRBD2 (5 bases each). The assigned J gene may be wrong: the sequence end matches TRBJ2-1 better. The germline V gene has CDR1 SGHRS and CDR2 YFSETQ. The CDR3 sequence is 20 residues long. CDR3 loop: CASSPSGPGPRFGSYNEQFF. The DNA for the CDR3 is TGCGCCAGCAGCCCATCGGGACCGGGACCCAGGTTCGGATCCTACAATGAGCAGTTCTTC.

This CDR3 reads CAISPGTEQYF. As DNA, the CDR3 is TGTGCCATCAGTCCGGGGACCGAGCAGTACTTC. The chain is built from TRBV10-3 and TRBJ2-7; D possibly matches TRBD1 or TRBD2 (5 bases each). Trimming pared 5 bases from V and 6 bases from J, leaving 8 bases between. The CDR3 sequence is 11 residues long. Germline-derived CDR1 and CDR2 are ENHRY and SYGVKD.

The chain joins TRBV7-2 to TRBJ2-1, with TRBD2 identical over 14 bases. Trimming cost V 4 bases and J 9 bases; bases outside gene matches: 11. Germline CDR1 and CDR2: SGHTA and FQGNSA. The CDR3 contains 17 residues. The DNA of the CDR3 is TGTGCCAGCAGCTCCTGGACTAGCGGGGGGCCTAGATCTGAGCAGTTCTTC. It specifies CASSSWTSGGPRSEQFF.

The chain couples TRBV28 to TRBJ2-4; 7 nucleotides agree with TRBD1. The germline gives CDR1 MDHEN, CDR2 SYDVKM. The V segment lost 5 bases and the J segment 1 base; nucleotides outside the gene matches: 20. The CDR3 has 20 amino acids. This CDR3 is CASSLPPEGAAPWAKNIQYF. As DNA, the CDR3 is TGTGCCAGCAGTCTACCGCCCGAGGGGGCGGCCCCTTGGGCCAAAAACATTCAGTACTTC. Based on the CDR3 plus reference TRBV28 and TRBJ2-4, the full variable domain is DVKVTQSSRYLVKRTGEKVFLECVQDMDHENMFWYRQDPGLGLRLIYFSYDVKMKEKGDIPEGYSVSREKKERFSLILESASTNQTSMYLCASSLPPEGAAPWAKNIQYFGAGTRLSVL.

This clonotype was observed many times. This chain connects TRBV20-1 to TRBJ2-5; tentatively, D is TRBD1 (6 bases). V lost 8 bases and J 5 bases, leaving 15 bases between the germline ends. CDR3 length: 12 amino acids. CDR1 DFQATT and CDR2 SNEGSKA come from the germline V gene (reference sequence). DNA for the CDR3: TGCAGTCGGGCCAGGGGTTTGGAGACCCAGTACTTC. Protein sequence: CSRARGLETQYF.

This chain connects TRBV7-7 to TRBJ2-5; D might be TRBD2 (6 bases). CDR3 size: 14 residues. From germline, CDR1 is SSHAT and CDR2 FNYEAQ (reference sequence). The ends were cut back, 5 bases at V and 5 bases at J, with 15 bases in the middle. The CDR3 reads CASSTNAGRETQYF. DNA for the CDR3: TGTGCCAGCAGCACAAACGCTGGGAGGGAGACCCAGTACTTC. Filled out from reference TRBV7-7 and TRBJ2-5, the complete variable domain reads GAGVSQSPRYKVTKRGQDVTLRCDPISSHATLYWYQQALGQGPEFLTYFNYEAQPDKSGLPSDRFSAERPEGSISTLTIQRTEQRDSAMYRCASSTNAGRETQYFGPGTRLLVL.

The DNA of the CDR3 is TGCAGTGCTAGCGACCCTCGAGTTGGCTACCGGGATTCACCCCTCCACTTT. Its protein is CSASDPRVGYRDSPLHF. V gene TRBV20-1 combines with J gene TRBJ1-6; D is undetermined. Trimming pared 3 bases from V and 8 bases from J, leaving 23 bases between. The CDR3 is made up of 17 amino acids. CDR1 and CDR2 (germline): DFQATT, SNEGSKA (reference sequence).

This clonotype was observed a few times. CDR3 nucleotides: TGTGCCACCAGCAGGGGGGCTGGAGTTGAAAAACTGTTTTTT. Protein product: CATSRGAGVEKLFF. The chain carries TRBV28 and TRBJ1-4; 7 positions match TRBD1. The CDR3 has 14 amino acids. J lost 7 bases, V lost 10 bases, and 12 bases had no gene match. The V gene's germline CDR1 is MDHEN and CDR2 SYDVKM.

The CDR3 region has the DNA TGCAGTGCTCCGCGGGACAACGAAAAACTGTTTTTT. Translation: CSAPRDNEKLFF. The chain carries TRBV20-1 and TRBJ1-4; D is possibly TRBD1 (6 bases). Between the trimmed V and J ends, which lost 5 bases and 8 bases, there was a span of 12 bases. CDR1 DFQATT and CDR2 SNEGSKA come from the germline V gene (reference sequence). The CDR3 totals 12 residues.

The chain uses TRBV6-5 and TRBJ2-5; D is unresolved. The better agreement between TRBJ2-1 and the DNA end casts doubt on the J call. The germline gives CDR1 MNHEY, CDR2 SVGAGI. The CDR3 covers 11 residues. This CDR3 reads CASSYGRKQFF. The CDR3, as DNA: TGTGCCAGCAGTTACGGCCGCAAGCAGTTCTTC.

V usage is TRBV30 and J usage is TRBJ2-2, with D unclear. Deletions cut 0 bases from V and 6 bases from J, with 5 bases between. The CDR3 length is 12 residues. CDR1 and CDR2 (germline): GTSNPN, SVGIG (reference sequence). Written as DNA, the CDR3 is TGTGCCTGGAGTGTACTCCCCGGGGAGCTGTTTTTT. It codes for CAWSVLPGELFF.

This chain connects TRBV6-5 to TRBJ2-5, with 8 bases identical to TRBD2. The DNA end favors TRBJ2-7, so the J call may be wrong. CDR3 size: 14 residues. Germline V CDR1 and CDR2: MNHEY, SVGAGI. The CDR3 reads CASSYSGTSHEQYF. The CDR3 DNA follows: TGTGCCAGCAGTTACTCCGGGACTAGTCACGAGCAGTACTTC.

The CDR3 region is CAWRRPGPNNYGYTF. CDR3 DNA: TGTGCCTGGAGGCGGCCCGGGCCGAATAACTATGGCTACACCTTC. V gene TRBV30 combines with J gene TRBJ1-2; D remains ambiguous. With 3 bases removed from V and 1 base from J, the gap between germline ends came to 15 bases. The CDR3 runs to 15 residues. From germline, CDR1 is GTSNPN and CDR2 SVGIG (reference sequence).